Shown below are 29 T cell receptor beta chains from a single sample sequenced in a study of T cell responses to AZD1222 COVID-19 vaccine. This table comes from immunoSEQ multiplex PCR, and its TCRdb copy is limited to in-frame clones, with some not included. This sample has 75,000 to 100,000 clones; roughly nine tenths occur once, and the top ten carry 12%. Sequencing used peripheral blood, obtained on day 0 of AZD1222 vaccination. Receptors were obtained from an adult in good health.

This clone was recorded once. The gene calls are TRBV5-8 and TRBJ1-1; the D is unclear. Germline V gene data show CDR1 as SGHTS and CDR2 as YDEGEE. V gave up 1 base and J gave up 3 bases, with 13 bases separating them. The CDR3 has 15 residues. Here the CDR3 DNA reads TGTGCCAGCAGCTTGCTCGGCAAGGGTTACACTGAAGCTTTCTTT. It yields the protein CASSLLGKGYTEAFF.

The genes are TRBV25-1 and TRBJ1-2, with 8 bases matching TRBD1. The CDR3 is 14 amino acids. V trimming: 7 bases; J trimming: 6 bases; junction bases outside the gene matches: 10. Germline V lookup: CDR1 MGHDK, CDR2 SYGVNS. Written as DNA, the CDR3 is TGTGCCAGCACTCAGGCTCAGGGGGCGAATGGCTACACCTTC. Translating it yields CASTQAQGANGYTF.

The chain links TRBV3-1 (or the pseudogene TRBV3-2) to TRBJ2-1; 15 bases align to TRBD2. The trim removed 6 bases at V and 4 bases at J, leaving 4 bases unmatched. CDR1 and CDR2 from the germline V gene are LGHDT and YNNKEL (reference sequence). This CDR3 spans 16 amino acids. The CDR3 nucleotides read TGTGCCAGCAGACTCGGACTAGCGGGGGGGTACAATGAGCAGTTCTTC. Translated, it gives CASRLGLAGGYNEQFF.

V and J are TRBV19 and TRBJ1-5; D is unresolved. V shed 1 base and J shed 0 bases, with 13 bases lying between them. Germline V gives CDR1 LNHDA, CDR2 SQIVND (reference sequence). This CDR3 contains 17 residues. The chain's CDR3 is CASSIVGRLLSNQPQHF. The DNA of the CDR3 is TGTGCCAGTAGTATAGTTGGCAGATTGCTTAGCAATCAGCCCCAGCATTTT.

The V and J genes are TRBV5-8 and TRBJ1-3, with D possibly matching TRBD1 (6 bases). The CDR3 runs 18 residues. V lost 0 bases and J 3 bases, leaving 19 bases between the germline ends. The germline V gene has CDR1 SGHTS and CDR2 YDEGEE. DNA for the CDR3: TGTGCCAGCAGCTTGGCCGATATAGGGGGTCTTTATGGAAACACCATATATTTT. This gives the protein CASSLADIGGLYGNTIYF.

The sample holds one count of this clone. The V call is TRBV5-6, the J call TRBJ2-3, with D maybe TRBD1 (6 bases). Germline V gene lookup returns CDR1 SGHDT and CDR2 YYEEEE. V shed 0 bases and J shed 5 bases, with 13 bases lying between them. The length of the CDR3 is 15 residues. In DNA, the CDR3 is TGTGCCAGCAGCTTGGAAGCCACAGGGATAGATACGCAGTATTTT. Its protein is CASSLEATGIDTQYF.

The V gene is TRBV10-3, the J gene TRBJ2-1; TRBD2 matches 8 bases. The CDR3 runs to 13 residues. The germline V gene encodes CDR1 ENHRY and CDR2 SYGVKD. Trimming cost V 2 bases and J 8 bases; bases outside gene matches: 2. The CDR3 is CAISERREDEQFF. Here the CDR3 DNA reads TGTGCCATCAGTGAGAGGCGGGAGGATGAGCAGTTCTTC.

The J gene is TRBJ2-2, the V gene TRBV19; D not certain. Deletions cut 0 bases from V and 4 bases from J, with 12 bases between. This CDR3 is built from 16 residues. The germline V gene has CDR1 LNHDA and CDR2 SQIVND (reference sequence). The CDR3 bases are TGTGCCAGTAGTATAGAGGTAGGGTCCGGCACCGGGGAGCTGTTTTTT. Its protein is CASSIEVGSGTGELFF.

The genes are TRBV12-3 or TRBV12-4 and TRBJ2-7; 11 bases line up with TRBD1. After removal of 8 bases from V and 7 bases from J, the junction contained 4 bases not matched to a gene. The CDR3 is 12 residues long. The CDR3 nucleotides are TGTGCCAGCCGGACAGGGGGCTGGGAGCAGTACTTC. It is translated as CASRTGGWEQYF.

The chain has TRBV19 and TRBJ2-7; the match to TRBD1 covers 8 bases. Germline CDR1 is LNHDA and CDR2 is SQIVND (reference sequence). The ends lost 5 bases at V and 2 bases at J; junction bases unmatched: 11. The CDR3 sequence is 16 residues long. For the CDR3, the DNA is TGTGCCAGTAGTTCACCAAGCCGACAGGGGACCTACGAGCAGTACTTC. Its translation: CASSSPSRQGTYEQYF.

The chain carries TRBV7-9 and TRBJ1-5, with 7 nucleotides matching TRBD1. Germline-derived CDR1 and CDR2 are SEHNR and FQNEAQ (reference sequence). The J segment lost 0 bases and the V segment lost 2 bases, leaving 4 bases of the junction unmatched. The CDR3 loop spans 16 amino acids. CDR3 nucleotide sequence: TGTGCCAGCAGCTTATCAGGGGGTCTTAGCAATCAGCCCCAGCATTTT. This sequence encodes CASSLSGGLSNQPQHF. Based on the CDR3 plus reference TRBV7-9 and TRBJ1-5, the full variable domain is DTGVSQNPRHKITKRGQNVTFRCDPISEHNRLYWYRQTLGQGPEFLTYFQNEAQLEKSRLLSDRFSAERPKGSFSTLEIQRTEQGDSAMYLCASSLSGGLSNQPQHFGDGTRLSIL.

The chain recombines TRBV7-8 with TRBJ2-1; D is ambiguous. CDR3 length: 17 residues. Germline assignment: CDR1 SGHVS and CDR2 FQNEAQ. The V end was cut by 1 base, the J end by 0 bases, with 13 bases between. CDR3: CASSLVVGSSSYNEQFF. CDR3 bases: TGTGCCAGCAGCTTAGTTGTGGGCTCCAGCTCCTACAATGAGCAGTTCTTC.

This chain links TRBV2 with TRBJ1-1; 7 positions match TRBD1. Germline trimming cut 6 bases from V and 7 bases from J; bases unmatched to any gene: 2. Germline V gives CDR1 SNHLY, CDR2 FYNNEI. This CDR3 comprises 11 residues. The CDR3 loop is CASRWTGEAFF. CDR3 coding DNA: TGTGCCAGCAGGTGGACAGGTGAAGCTTTCTTT.

J is TRBJ1-2 and V is TRBV7-9, with D unresolved. V was clipped by 4 bases and J by 13 bases, with 22 bases between them. CDR3 length: 14 amino acids. The germline V gene has CDR1 SEHNR and CDR2 FQNEAQ (reference sequence). The CDR3 here is CASSYPSAPGEVTF. The CDR3 nucleotides read TGTGCCAGCAGCTATCCTTCTGCCCCCGGAGAGGTCACCTTC.

The chain couples TRBV3-1 (or the pseudogene TRBV3-2) to TRBJ2-7, with TRBD2 as a possible D gene (6 bases). The CDR3 is made up of 13 amino acids. V was cut by 3 bases and J by 1 base, with 7 bases left in between. Germline assignment: CDR1 LGHDT and CDR2 YNNKEL (reference sequence). The CDR3 loop reads CASSQAGSYEQYF. DNA of the CDR3: TGTGCCAGCAGCCAGGCGGGGTCCTACGAGCAGTACTTC.

The chain links TRBV4-3 to TRBJ2-1; no definite D call. CDR3 length: 13 residues. In germline, CDR1 is LGHNA, CDR2 YSLEER. V was cut by 4 bases and J by 8 bases, with 12 bases left in between. The CDR3 coding sequence is TGCGCCAGCAGCCGCTGGGAACGCGATGAGCAGTTCTTC. Amino acids: CASSRWERDEQFF.

The chain recombines TRBV19 with TRBJ1-2; D is perhaps TRBD1 (5 bases). Trimming removed 0 bases at V and 4 bases at J, with 18 bases between. The V gene's germline CDR1 is LNHDA and CDR2 SQIVND (reference sequence). The CDR3 totals 17 residues. In nucleotides, the CDR3 is TGTGCCAGTAGTATAGATCCCGCCGGGACTGACTTCTATGGCTACACCTTC. The encoded protein is CASSIDPAGTDFYGYTF.

V and J are TRBV6-2 or TRBV6-3 and TRBJ1-1; 8 bases align to TRBD1. The CDR3 is 14 amino acids. The J segment lost 1 base and the V segment lost 4 bases, leaving 2 bases of the junction unmatched. Per germline, CDR1 MNHEY and CDR2 SVGEGT. CDR3 in DNA: TGTGCCAGCAGTTTTGGACAGGGGAACACTGAAGCTTTCTTT. As protein: CASSFGQGNTEAFF.

The chain is built from TRBV2 and TRBJ2-2; the D gene is possibly TRBD2 (6 bases). There are 15 residues in the CDR3. Germline loops: CDR1 SNHLY, CDR2 FYNNEI. The V end lost 6 bases, the J end lost 8 bases, and 19 bases lay between the germline ends. DNA of the CDR3: TGTGCCAGCAGCAAGGACGGGGGTCCGAAGGGGGAGCTGTTTTTT. Its protein is CASSKDGGPKGELFF.

The V gene is TRBV10-1, the J gene TRBJ2-1, with 12 bases lining up with TRBD1. The CDR3 sequence is 17 residues long. Germline V gene lookup returns CDR1 WNHNN and CDR2 SYGVQD (reference sequence). V shed 5 bases and J 8 bases; nucleotides not matched to a gene: 13. CDR3 sequence: CASSRLTGTGGRHEQFF. CDR3 in DNA: TGCGCCAGCAGTCGGCTGACCGGGACAGGGGGCCGGCATGAGCAGTTCTTC.

This chain connects TRBV5-5 to TRBJ1-1, with D possibly being TRBD1 (5 bases). CDR3 size: 15 residues. Trimming removed 3 bases at V and 0 bases at J, with 12 bases between. Germline loops: CDR1 SGHKS, CDR2 YYEKEE (reference sequence). The CDR3 DNA is TGTGCCAGCAGCTACCGGACGGGGGTGAACACTGAAGCTTTCTTT. It encodes CASSYRTGVNTEAFF.

The chain carries TRBV7-9 and TRBJ1-1; no firm D call. The V end was cut by 8 bases, the J end by 4 bases, with 8 bases between. Germline-derived CDR1 and CDR2 are SEHNR and FQNEAQ (reference sequence). This CDR3 contains 11 residues. The CDR3 DNA is TGTGCCAGCGTAATAGGCACTGAAGCTTTCTTT. Protein product: CASVIGTEAFF.

The V call is TRBV28, the J call TRBJ1-5; possibly TRBD1 for D (5 bases). CDR3 length: 13 amino acids. The V end was cut by 3 bases, the J end by 5 bases, with 8 bases between. Per the germline V gene, CDR1 is MDHEN and CDR2 is SYDVKM. For the CDR3, the DNA is TGTGCCAGCAGTTTTGGAGGGGATCAGCCCCAGCATTTT. Encoded protein: CASSFGGDQPQHF.

The V and J genes are TRBV4-3 and TRBJ2-2; D is undetermined. The CDR3 consists of 14 residues. The germline gives CDR1 LGHNA, CDR2 YSLEER. Trimming took off 0 bases at V and 7 bases at J, with 9 bases between the two ends. The CDR3, as DNA: TGCGCCAGCAGCCAAGAGTTGCGGAGCGGGGAGCTGTTTTTT. Translating gives CASSQELRSGELFF.

The gene calls are TRBV4-1 and TRBJ2-7, with a weak D call TRBD2 (5 bases). The CDR3 extends over 14 amino acids. Per the germline V gene, CDR1 is MGHRA and CDR2 is YSYEKL. V was pared by 0 bases and J by 6 bases, with 12 bases between. In nucleotides, the CDR3 is TGCGCCAGCAGCCAAGAGCGGGTATGGAGCGAGCAGTACTTC. This codes for CASSQERVWSEQYF.

This clone was picked up one time. V and J are TRBV28 and TRBJ1-2; no reliable D call. Germline V lookup: CDR1 MDHEN, CDR2 SYDVKM. The CDR3 spans 13 residues. The germline V and J ends were trimmed by 5 bases and 2 bases, with 9 bases remaining between them. In DNA form, the CDR3 reads TGTGCCAGCAGTGCAGAGTCGAACTATGGCTACACCTTC. Its protein product is CASSAESNYGYTF.

This clone was picked up one time. The chain links TRBV5-1 to TRBJ2-5; no definite D call. The V gene's germline CDR1 is SGHRS and CDR2 YFSETQ. Between the trimmed V and J ends, which lost 0 bases and 9 bases, there was a span of 15 bases. The CDR3 length is 14 residues. The CDR3 spells CASSLAQTRDSQYF. CDR3 sequence (DNA): TGCGCCAGCAGCTTGGCACAGACAAGAGATTCCCAGTACTTC.

This clone was found a few times. This sequence joins TRBV10-3 and TRBJ1-5; D is unresolved. The CDR3 loop spans 17 amino acids. Germline CDR1 reads ENHRY; CDR2 reads SYGVKD. The V end was cut by 0 bases, the J end by 2 bases, with 14 bases between. CDR3 sequence: CAISESSNSHGNQPQHF. The CDR3 DNA is TGTGCCATCAGTGAGTCTTCTAATTCCCATGGCAATCAGCCCCAGCATTTT.

The J gene is TRBJ1-5, the V gene TRBV6-2 or TRBV6-3; no reliable D call. This CDR3 is 20 amino acids long. V was pared by 6 bases and J by 6 bases, with 33 bases between. In germline, CDR1 is MNHEY, CDR2 SVGEGT. The CDR3 DNA follows: TGTGCCAGCAGCCTCCCACCGACGGGATTTTCTATATACCCTTCTCAGCCCCAGCATTTT. Protein sequence: CASSLPPTGFSIYPSQPQHF.